The table lists the clone carrying this T cell receptor (beta chain) with a count of one. In the original processing: Cell counts per sample came from amplifying reference gene primers. TCRdb keeps only in-frame clones here, not all; method: immunoSEQ multiplex PCR. Clonal size and the V and J genes are those of that table, whereas D and trimming came from the DNA. Here the sample spans about 110,000 clones, approximately 85% being singletons. The sample comes from a study of blood T cell repertoires in COVID-19. Study details: Sites in the United States, Italy and Spain provided acute and convalescent COVID-19 samples.

This CDR3 is built from 13 residues. With 10 bases removed from V and 2 bases from J, the gap between germline ends came to 11 bases. Germline CDR1 and CDR2: KGHDR and SFDVKD. The sample was peripheral blood. The sequence came from a middle-aged man with acute or convalescent COVID-19. The V and J genes are TRBV24-1 and TRBJ2-1, with D possibly being TRBD2 (7 bases). The CDR3 DNA follows: TGTGCCACGGGAGGGGGGCCCTACAATGAGCAGTTCTTC. It specifies CATGGGPYNEQFF.